The 17 T cell receptor beta chains presented below share a single source sample, sequenced in a study of T cell responses to AZD1222 COVID-19 vaccine. Here immunoSEQ multiplex PCR was the method, and the copy in TCRdb shows in-frame clones only, minus some. Of around 100,000 clones in the sample, approximately 88% were seen once. The source material was peripheral blood, sampled on day 0 of AZD1222 vaccination. The receptors were gathered from an adult in good health.

The chain recombines TRBV7-9 with TRBJ2-6; D is undetermined. This CDR3 spans 15 amino acids. The germline V and J ends were trimmed by 0 bases and 1 base, with 4 bases remaining between them. Germline CDR1 SEHNR, CDR2 FQNEAQ (reference sequence). As DNA, the CDR3 is TGTGCCAGCAGCTTAGCAGGATCTGGGGCCAACGTCCTGACTTTC. As protein: CASSLAGSGANVLTF.

This clone was observed a handful of times. The CDR3 DNA reads TGTGCCACCAGTGATTTATCCGGGACTAGCGGAAACACAGATACGCAGTATTTT. Translation gives CATSDLSGTSGNTDTQYF. V and J are TRBV24-1 and TRBJ2-3; 11 nucleotides line up with TRBD2. J gave up 2 bases and V 1 base, and 7 bases lay outside the gene matches. This CDR3 is built from 18 residues. Germline assignment: CDR1 KGHDR and CDR2 SFDVKD.

Of note for this clone: Other DNA sequences in this specimen translate into the identical CDR3. The CDR3, as DNA: TGTGCCAGCAGCCAAGACTTAGGCAGCTACGAGCAGTACGTC. Translated: CASSQDLGSYEQYV. The chain links TRBV3-1 (or the pseudogene TRBV3-2) to TRBJ2-7; D unresolved. V was clipped by 0 bases and J by 3 bases, with 9 bases between them. There are 14 residues in the CDR3. Germline CDR1 and CDR2: LGHDT and YNNKEL (reference sequence).

The chain employs TRBV6-5 and TRBJ2-7; TRBD2 agrees at 13 bases. The CDR3 runs to 14 residues. Germline V lookup: CDR1 MNHEY, CDR2 SVGAGI. V lost 5 bases to trimming and J lost 4 bases; unmatched junction nucleotides: 2. This chain's CDR3 is CASSRTSGRYEQYF. In DNA form, the CDR3 reads TGTGCCAGCAGTAGGACTAGCGGGAGATACGAGCAGTACTTC.

The rearrangement joins TRBV4-3 to TRBJ2-2; D unclear. The germline CDR1 and CDR2 sequences are LGHNA and YSLEER. This CDR3 is built from 19 residues. The V end lost 0 bases, the J end lost 6 bases, and 23 bases lay between the germline ends. The CDR3 reads CASSQDFRPGVRLAGELFF. The CDR3 region has the DNA TGCGCCAGCAGCCAAGATTTCCGGCCCGGAGTACGGTTGGCCGGGGAGCTGTTTTTT.

This rearrangement joins TRBV9 to TRBJ2-1; tentatively, D is TRBD2 (6 bases). The CDR3 consists of 15 residues. V lost 3 bases to trimming and J lost 6 bases, with 16 bases between them. The germline V gene has CDR1 SGDLS and CDR2 YYNGEE. CDR3 sequence reads: CASSAGLDLFNEQFF. CDR3 DNA: TGTGCCAGCAGCGCGGGACTGGACCTCTTCAATGAGCAGTTCTTC.

This rearrangement joins TRBV6-2 or TRBV6-3 to TRBJ2-3, with 7 positions matching TRBD1. The V gene's germline CDR1 is MNHEY and CDR2 SVGEGT. V lost 0 bases and J lost 1; bases outside the gene matches: 4. There are 16 residues in the CDR3. The CDR3 here is CASSYSTGTGTDTQYF. CDR3 coding DNA: TGTGCCAGCAGTTACTCGACAGGGACGGGCACAGATACGCAGTATTTT.

The genes are TRBV4-3 and TRBJ1-3; TRBD1 might be the D (6 bases). V was pared by 0 bases and J by 2 bases, with 8 bases between. Germline CDR1 LGHNA, CDR2 YSLEER. This CDR3 contains 15 residues. This CDR3 reads CASSQEWTAGNTIYF. As DNA, the CDR3 is TGCGCCAGCAGCCAAGAGTGGACAGCTGGAAACACCATATATTTT.

The CDR3: CASSKVTARGQYV. CDR3 sequence (DNA): TGTGCCAGCAGCAAAGTGACAGCACGGGGGCAGTACGTC. The chain combines TRBV21-1 with TRBJ2-7. TRBV21-1 is noted as a pseudogene. This CDR3 comprises 13 residues.

The chain employs TRBV11-1 and TRBJ2-7; D is unresolved. This CDR3 has 13 residues. Trimming pared 4 bases from V and 2 bases from J, leaving 9 bases between. Per the germline V gene, CDR1 is SGHAT and CDR2 is FQDESV (reference sequence). This CDR3 reads CASSSLSAYEQYF. CDR3 DNA sequence: TGTGCCAGCAGCTCCCTGTCGGCCTACGAGCAGTACTTC.

V usage is TRBV5-1 and J usage is TRBJ2-5; 10 nucleotides line up with TRBD1. This CDR3 comprises 15 residues. The germline gives CDR1 SGHRS, CDR2 YFSETQ. V shed 3 bases, J shed 4 bases, and the junction held 6 bases outside the gene matches. The DNA of the CDR3 is TGCGCCAGCAGCTCAGGACAGGGGGGTATAGAGACCCAGTACTTC. It codes for CASSSGQGGIETQYF.

This clone has only one observation. V gene TRBV11-2 combines with J gene TRBJ1-2; D unresolved. The CDR3 length is 11 residues. Trimming took 4 bases from V and 8 from J, leaving 8 bases between them. Germline V CDR1 and CDR2: SGHAT, FQNNGV. The CDR3 DNA is TGTGCCAGCAGCTCCGGCGGGGGCTACACCTTC. Its translation is CASSSGGGYTF.

The chain has TRBV28 and TRBJ1-5; possible D gene TRBD1, 5 bases. CDR1 is MDHEN and CDR2 is SYDVKM in the germline V gene. Trimming pared 10 bases from V and 7 bases from J, leaving 14 bases between. This CDR3 is 12 amino acids long. The CDR3 loop is CAIGWGRQPQHF. The CDR3 DNA sequence: TGTGCCATAGGATGGGGCCGACAGCCCCAGCATTTT. Combining the CDR3 with reference TRBV28 and TRBJ1-5 gives the whole variable domain DVKVTQSSRYLVKRTGEKVFLECVQDMDHENMFWYRQDPGLGLRLIYFSYDVKMKEKGDIPEGYSVSREKKERFSLILESASTNQTSMYLCAIGWGRQPQHFGDGTRLSIL.

This chain uses TRBV10-3 with TRBJ2-2; the D is unclear. The germline V gene encodes CDR1 ENHRY and CDR2 SYGVKD. The CDR3 sequence is 15 residues long. Deletions cut 6 bases from V and 4 bases from J, with 15 bases between. DNA for the CDR3: TGTGCCATCAGCCAAGCCAGTTCGGGCACCGGGGAGCTGTTTTTT. Translated: CAISQASSGTGELFF.

The rearrangement uses TRBV27 and TRBJ1-5; D gene ambiguous. The germline gives CDR1 MNHEY, CDR2 SMNVEV (reference sequence). Trimming pared 0 bases from V and 5 bases from J, leaving 11 bases between. The CDR3 covers 15 residues. The CDR3 DNA follows: TGTGCCAGCAGTTTATCGAACCCCGCATATCAGCCCCAGCATTTT. Translating it yields CASSLSNPAYQPQHF.

CDR3: CASSPVGIRTEAFF. DNA for the CDR3: TGTGCCAGCAGCCCCGTCGGGATAAGGACTGAAGCTTTCTTT. This rearrangement joins TRBV14 to TRBJ1-1, with unresolved D. CDR3 length: 14 amino acids. Deletions cut 4 bases from V and 5 bases from J, with 14 bases between. Germline V lookup: CDR1 SGHDN, CDR2 FVKESK.

The chain links TRBV29-1 to TRBJ1-5; D gene ambiguous. The ends were cut back, 2 bases at V and 6 bases at J, with 11 bases in the middle. Germline V gene data show CDR1 as SQVTM and CDR2 as ANQGSEA. The CDR3 extends over 13 amino acids. CDR3 DNA: TGCAGCGTTGAATGGACGGGAACTCAGCCCCAGCATTTT. It is translated as CSVEWTGTQPQHF.